This is a list of T cell receptor beta chains from one sample in a study of shared clonotypes between healthy human individuals. Profiling relied on immunoSEQ multiplex PCR, and the TCRdb table lists in-frame clones only, not all of them. The sample has fewer than 850,000 clones; roughly 91% are singletons. The source material was memory CD8+ T cells from PBMCs. Every receptor here comes from a man younger than 35 in good health. Some clones in this sample may be carry-over from other donors' samples. CDR3s include the opening cysteine and the closing phenylalanine or tryptophan. A D gene is named only where the DNA matches it firmly. Clone size is not always given. Where it is, it says once, few, many or a class for expanded clones.

TRBJ2-7 - - TRBV2 CASLGPFYEQYF TGTGCCAGCCTAGGACCTTTCTACGAGCAGTACTTC
TRBJ2-1 TRBD2 - TRBV29-1 CSVDELAGGFNEQFF TGCAGCGTTGATGAGCTAGCGGGAGGGTTCAATGAGCAGTTCTTC
TRBJ1-2 - once TRBV6-4 CASRDGTGLLAGYTF TGTGCCAGCAGAGACGGAACGGGCCTCCTGGCTGGCTACACCTTC
TRBJ2-7 - - TRBV19 CASSSGLSYEQYF TGTGCCAGTAGTTCGGGCCTATCCTACGAGCAGTACTTC
TRBJ2-7 - once TRBV15 CATSRDRPFPTYEQYF TGTGCCACCAGCAGAGACAGACCTTTCCCCACCTACGAGCAGTACTTC
TRBJ2-1 - - TRBV28 CASSPDSLIYNEQFF TGTGCCAGCAGTCCAGACAGTCTGATTTACAATGAGCAGTTCTTC
TRBJ2-7 TRBD1 few TRBV30 CAWSGGQGTNEQYF TGTGCCTGGAGCGGGGGACAGGGGACGAATGAGCAGTACTTC
TRBJ2-3 - - TRBV27 CASKTRWTSSGADTQYF TGTGCCAGCAAGACGCGGTGGACCTCCTCGGGCGCAGATACGCAGTATTTT
TRBJ2-7 - - TRBV5-1 CASSHSQGSEQYF TGCGCCAGCAGCCATTCTCAGGGATCCGAGCAGTACTTC
TRBJ2-2 - few TRBV28 CASSLTGELFF TGTGCCAGCAGTTTGACCGGGGAGCTGTTTTTT
TRBJ2-7 TRBD2 - TRBV27 CASSLWASGSYEQYF TGTGCCAGCAGTTTATGGGCTAGCGGGAGCTACGAGCAGTACTTC
TRBJ2-1 - - TRBV7-3 CASSSLDSPREQFF TGTGCCAGCAGCTCATTAGACAGCCCCCGGGAGCAGTTCTTC
TRBJ2-7 TRBD2 - TRBV11-2 CASSNREGLRSEQYF TGTGCCAGCAGCAACCGGGAGGGTTTACGGTCCGAGCAGTACTTC
TRBJ1-5 - few TRBV7-8 CASSLEIPRFSNQPQHF TGTGCCAGCAGCTTAGAAATCCCCAGATTTAGCAATCAGCCCCAGCATTTT
TRBJ2-1 - - TRBV5-1 CASSYSHGNEQFF TGCGCCAGCAGCTATTCCCACGGGAATGAGCAGTTCTTC
TRBJ1-2 TRBD1 - TRBV12-5 CASGFGTGNFYGYTF TGTGCTAGTGGTTTTGGGACAGGAAATTTCTATGGCTACACCTTC
TRBJ1-2 - - TRBV29-1 CSVDLGPYGYTF TGCAGCGTCGACCTTGGACCCTATGGCTACACCTTC
TRBJ2-2 - - TRBV5-1 CASTFLGGNTGELFF TGCGCCAGCACCTTCCTAGGGGGGAACACCGGGGAGCTGTTTTTT
TRBJ1-2 - - TRBV19 CASSIVKQRNYGYTF TGTGCCAGTAGTATAGTCAAGCAACGCAACTATGGCTACACCTTC